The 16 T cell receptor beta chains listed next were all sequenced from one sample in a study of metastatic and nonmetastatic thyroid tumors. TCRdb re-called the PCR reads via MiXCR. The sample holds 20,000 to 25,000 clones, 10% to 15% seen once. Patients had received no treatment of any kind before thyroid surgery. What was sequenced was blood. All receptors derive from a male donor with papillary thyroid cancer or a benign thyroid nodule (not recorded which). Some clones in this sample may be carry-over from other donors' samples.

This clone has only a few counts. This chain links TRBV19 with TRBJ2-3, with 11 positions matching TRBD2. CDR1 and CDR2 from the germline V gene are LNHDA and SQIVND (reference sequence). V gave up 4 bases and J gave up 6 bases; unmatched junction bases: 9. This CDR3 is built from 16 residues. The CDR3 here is CASSTLLAGDVDTQYF. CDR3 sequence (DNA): TGTGCCAGTAGTACACTACTAGCGGGAGACGTCGATACGCAGTATTTT.

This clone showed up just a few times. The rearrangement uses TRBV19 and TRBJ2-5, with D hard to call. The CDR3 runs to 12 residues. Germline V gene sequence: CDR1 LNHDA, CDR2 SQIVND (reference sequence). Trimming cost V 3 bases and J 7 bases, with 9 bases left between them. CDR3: CASSMQEGTQYF. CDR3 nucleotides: TGTGCCAGTAGTATGCAGGAAGGGACCCAGTACTTC.

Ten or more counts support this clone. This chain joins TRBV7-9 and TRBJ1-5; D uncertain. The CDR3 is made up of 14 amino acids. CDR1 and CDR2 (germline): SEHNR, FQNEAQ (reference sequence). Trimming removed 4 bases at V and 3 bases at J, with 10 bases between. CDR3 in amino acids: CASSSDGPNQPQHF. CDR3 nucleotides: TGTGCCAGCAGCTCGGACGGACCCAATCAGCCCCAGCATTTT.

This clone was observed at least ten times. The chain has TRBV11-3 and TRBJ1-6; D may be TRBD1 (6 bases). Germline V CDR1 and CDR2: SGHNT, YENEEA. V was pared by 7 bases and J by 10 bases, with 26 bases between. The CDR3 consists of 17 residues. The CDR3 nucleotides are TGTGCCAGCATCCCTGGGGCGTCCCAGGGGTTGAGGTCACCCCTCCACTTT. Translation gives CASIPGASQGLRSPLHF.

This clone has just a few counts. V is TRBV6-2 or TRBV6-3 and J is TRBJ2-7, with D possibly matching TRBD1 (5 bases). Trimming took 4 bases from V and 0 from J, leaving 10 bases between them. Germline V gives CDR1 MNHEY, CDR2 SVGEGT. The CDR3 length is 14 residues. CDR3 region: CASSFPGYSYEQYF. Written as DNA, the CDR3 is TGTGCCAGCAGTTTTCCAGGGTACTCCTACGAGCAGTACTTC.

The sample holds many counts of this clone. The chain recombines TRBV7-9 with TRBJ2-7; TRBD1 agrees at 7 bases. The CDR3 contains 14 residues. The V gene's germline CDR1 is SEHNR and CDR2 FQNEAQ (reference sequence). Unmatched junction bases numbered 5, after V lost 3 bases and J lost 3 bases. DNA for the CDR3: TGTGCCAGCAGCTTCCGGGACAGATACTACGAGCAGTACTTC. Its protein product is CASSFRDRYYEQYF.

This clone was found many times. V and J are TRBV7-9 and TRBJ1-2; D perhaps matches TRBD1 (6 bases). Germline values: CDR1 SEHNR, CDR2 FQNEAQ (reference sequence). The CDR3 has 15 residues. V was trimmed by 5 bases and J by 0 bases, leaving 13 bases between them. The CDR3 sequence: CASSDSGAANYGYTF. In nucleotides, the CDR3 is TGTGCCAGCAGCGACTCAGGGGCCGCTAACTATGGCTACACCTTC.

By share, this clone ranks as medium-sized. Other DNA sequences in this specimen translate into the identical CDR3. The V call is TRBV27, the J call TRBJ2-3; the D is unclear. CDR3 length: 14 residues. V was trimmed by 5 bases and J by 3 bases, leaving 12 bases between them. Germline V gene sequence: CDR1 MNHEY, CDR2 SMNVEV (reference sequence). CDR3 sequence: CASSPYTGTDTQYF. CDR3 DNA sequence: TGTGCCAGCAGTCCCTACACTGGGACAGATACGCAGTATTTT.

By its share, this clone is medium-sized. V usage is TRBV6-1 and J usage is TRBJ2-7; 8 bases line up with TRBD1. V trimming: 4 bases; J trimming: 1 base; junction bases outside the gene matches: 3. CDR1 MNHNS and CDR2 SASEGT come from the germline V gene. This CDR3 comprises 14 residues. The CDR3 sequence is CASSVDRASYEQYF. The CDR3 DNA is TGTGCCAGCAGTGTGGACAGGGCTTCCTACGAGCAGTACTTC.

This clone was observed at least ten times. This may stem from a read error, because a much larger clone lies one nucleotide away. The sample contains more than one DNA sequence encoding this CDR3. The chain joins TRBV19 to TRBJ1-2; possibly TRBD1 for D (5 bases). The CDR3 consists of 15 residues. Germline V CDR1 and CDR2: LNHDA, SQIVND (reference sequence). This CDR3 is CASSRRDGENYGHTF. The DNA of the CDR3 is TGTGCCAGTTCCCGCCGGGACGGGGAAAACTATGGCCACACCTTC.

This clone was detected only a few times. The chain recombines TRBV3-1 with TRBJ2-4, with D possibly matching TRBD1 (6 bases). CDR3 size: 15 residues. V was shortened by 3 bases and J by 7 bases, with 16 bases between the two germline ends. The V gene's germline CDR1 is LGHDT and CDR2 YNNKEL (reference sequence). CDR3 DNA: TGTGCCAGCAGCCATCGGGCTCGGGACATCAACATTCAGTACTTC. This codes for CASSHRARDINIQYF.

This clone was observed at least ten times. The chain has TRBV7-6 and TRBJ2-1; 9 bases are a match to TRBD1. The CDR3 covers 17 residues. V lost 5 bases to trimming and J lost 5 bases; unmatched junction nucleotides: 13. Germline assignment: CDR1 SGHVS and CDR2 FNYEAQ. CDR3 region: CASSPYAGTGMDNEQFF. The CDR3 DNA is TGTGCCAGCAGCCCATACGCCGGGACAGGGATGGACAATGAGCAGTTCTTC. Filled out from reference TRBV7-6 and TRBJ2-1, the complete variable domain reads GAGVSQSPRYKVTKRGQDVALRCDPISGHVSLYWYRQALGQGPEFLTYFNYEAQQDKSGLPNDRFSAERPEGSISTLTIQRTEQRDSAMYRCASSPYAGTGMDNEQFFGPGTRLTVL.

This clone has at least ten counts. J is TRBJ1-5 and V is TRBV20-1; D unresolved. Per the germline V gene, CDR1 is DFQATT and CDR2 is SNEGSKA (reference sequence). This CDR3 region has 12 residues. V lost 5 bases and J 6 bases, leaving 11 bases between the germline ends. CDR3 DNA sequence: TGCAGTGCTGGACGTATTAGTCAGCCCCAGCATTTT. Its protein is CSAGRISQPQHF.

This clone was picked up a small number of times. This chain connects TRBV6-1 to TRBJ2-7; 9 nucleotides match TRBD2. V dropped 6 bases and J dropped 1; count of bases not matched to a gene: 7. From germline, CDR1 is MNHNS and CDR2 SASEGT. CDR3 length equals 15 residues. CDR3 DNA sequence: TGTGCCAGCAGCCCGTTCAGCGGGAGGTCCTACGAGCAGTACTTC. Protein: CASSPFSGRSYEQYF.

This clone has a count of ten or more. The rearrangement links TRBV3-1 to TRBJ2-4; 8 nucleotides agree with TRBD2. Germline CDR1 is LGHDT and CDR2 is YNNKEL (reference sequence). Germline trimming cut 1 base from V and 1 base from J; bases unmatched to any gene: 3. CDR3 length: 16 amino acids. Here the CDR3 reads CASSQASGLAKNIQYF. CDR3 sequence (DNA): TGTGCCAGCAGCCAAGCTAGCGGGCTTGCCAAAAACATTCAGTACTTC. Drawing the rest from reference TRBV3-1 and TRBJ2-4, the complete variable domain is DTAVSQTPKYLVTQMGNDKSIKCEQNLGHDTMYWYKQDSKKFLKIMFSYNNKELIINETVPNRFSPKSPDKAHLNLHINSLELGDSAVYFCASSQASGLAKNIQYFGAGTRLSVL.

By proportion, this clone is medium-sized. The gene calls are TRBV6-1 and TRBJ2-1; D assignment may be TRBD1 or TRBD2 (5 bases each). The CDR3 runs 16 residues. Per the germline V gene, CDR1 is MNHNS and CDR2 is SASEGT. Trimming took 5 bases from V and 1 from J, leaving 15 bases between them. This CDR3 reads CASSLRGVQSYNEQFF. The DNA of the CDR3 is TGTGCCAGCAGTCTCCGAGGGGTGCAGTCCTACAATGAGCAGTTCTTC.